The subject of this entry is one TCR beta chain. What it binds is not known. Trimming left V 4 bases short and J 2 bases short, with 14 bases between. This CDR3 contains 15 residues. CDR1 is SNHLY and CDR2 is FYNNEI in the germline V gene. The data belong to a study of long-term antiretroviral therapy in people with HIV. Findings of the study overall: The repertoire was dominated at all time points by clones expanded before ART.

The run of the v3.0 immunoSEQ assay was at survey level. Profiled with immunoSEQ multiplex PCR; TCRdb holds only in-frame clones, not every one. This sample carries 20,000 to 25,000 clones, around four fifths of them seen once, and the ten largest clones take about 11%. The chain links TRBV2 to TRBJ1-1; a possible D gene is TRBD1 (5 bases). The sequence was collected from a woman in her forties with HIV. The input for sequencing was unsorted PBMCs, taken 1.1 years before starting antiretroviral therapy. Here the CDR3 reads CASSVGGVTNTEAFF. The DNA of the CDR3 is TGTGCCAGCAGTGTAGGAGGGGTAACCAACACTGAAGCTTTCTTT.